Each of the 10 T cell receptor beta chains below was sequenced from the same sample in a study of T cells in Graves' hyperthyroidism and ophthalmopathy (dated by TCRdb to the late 2010s). The library relied on multiplex PCR. TCRdb records Illumina HiSeq 2000 as the sequencer. The TCR beta CDR3 regions were amplified from the RNA transcripts. For the first round of RT-PCR on the TCR CDR3, the HTBI primer set was used together with the Qiagen OneStep RT-PCR kit. TCRdb applied fastp at Q25 and MiXCR to the public reads, then kept only in-frame beta chains. Each entry merges the rows of one CDR3 protein and shows their most common DNA and genes. The sample records around 350,000 distinct CDR3 sequences, over 12% of which are singletons. Together, the top ten hold roughly a fifth of the sample. Input material: blood. All receptors come from a woman aged 60-75 years with Graves' ophthalmopathy.

Turning to this clonotype: It is likely a read error, because the conserved phenylalanine at the end of the CDR3 is missing. V and J are TRBV19 and TRBJ2-3; 13 positions match TRBD2. Germline lookup yields CDR1 LNHDA and CDR2 SQIVND (reference sequence). The V segment lost 4 bases and the J segment 6 bases; nucleotides outside the gene matches: 4. The CDR3 spans 15 residues. The DNA of the CDR3 is TGTGCCAGTAGTAACGGACTAGCGGGAGTTGATACGCAGTATTCT. Its translation is CASSNGLAGVDTQYS.

This chain uses TRBV7-9 with TRBJ2-2; 7 positions match TRBD2. The CDR3 runs 15 residues. Looked up from germline, CDR1 is SEHNR and CDR2 is FQNEAQ (reference sequence). The V segment lost 2 bases and the J segment 1 base; nucleotides outside the gene matches: 1. The DNA for the CDR3 is TGTGCCAGCAGCTTACCTAGCGGGAACACCGGGGAGCTGTTTTTT. It specifies CASSLPSGNTGELFF.

This clonotype was seen more than once but under ten times. The rearrangement uses TRBV27 and TRBJ2-1; 12 bases are shared with TRBD2. The CDR3 is 15 amino acids. The ends lost 8 bases at V and 4 bases at J; junction bases unmatched: 6. Germline values: CDR1 MNHEY, CDR2 SMNVEV (reference sequence). CDR3 sequence (DNA): TGTGCCAGCCAGTTTCTAGCGGGAGGGTACAATGAGCAGTTCTTC. It yields the protein CASQFLAGGYNEQFF.

This clonotype was picked up many times. This chain connects TRBV7-2 to TRBJ1-4, with D possibly TRBD1 on 5 matching bases. The V gene's germline CDR1 is SGHTA and CDR2 FQGNSA. The V and J ends lost 4 bases and 6 bases respectively, with 15 bases between them. This CDR3 is 15 amino acids long. The CDR3 DNA sequence: TGTGCCAGCAGCTCATCCGGGGCTTGGGATGAAAAACTGTTTTTT. Protein sequence: CASSSSGAWDEKLFF.

This clonotype showed up many times. The rearrangement links TRBV6-1 to TRBJ1-1; D unclear. V was pared by 8 bases and J by 0 bases, with 10 bases between. There are 13 residues in the CDR3. Germline-derived CDR1 and CDR2 are MNHNS and SASEGT. CDR3 amino acids: CASRTDLNTEAFF. CDR3 coding DNA: TGTGCCAGCCGAACGGACCTGAACACTGAAGCTTTCTTT.

This clonotype appeared many times. The rearrangement joins TRBV29-1 to TRBJ2-7; unclear D gene. The germline V gene has CDR1 SQVTM and CDR2 ANQGSEA. This CDR3 has 13 residues. V shed 5 bases and J shed 6 bases, with 17 bases lying between them. CDR3 nucleotide sequence: TGCAGCGTTATCAACGGGTGGTCGCGCGAGCAGTACTTC. Its protein product is CSVINGWSREQYF.

The chain combines TRBV5-1 with TRBJ2-2; 8 bases agree with TRBD2. The CDR3 sequence is 15 residues long. Unmatched junction bases numbered 7, after V lost 4 bases and J lost 5 bases. Per the germline V gene, CDR1 is SGHRS and CDR2 is YFSETQ. This chain's CDR3 is CASSRFAGGTGELFF. In nucleotides, the CDR3 is TGCGCCAGCAGCCGTTTTGCGGGGGGAACCGGGGAGCTGTTTTTT.

This clonotype has at least ten counts. The gene calls are TRBV30 and TRBJ1-6; 7 positions match TRBD1. The germline V gene encodes CDR1 GTSNPN and CDR2 SVGIG (reference sequence). V lost 4 bases and J lost 7; bases outside the gene matches: 4. This CDR3 comprises 13 residues. The CDR3 is CAWTGQLNSPLHF. The CDR3 DNA reads as TGTGCCTGGACGGGACAGTTAAATTCACCCCTCCACTTT.

This clonotype was seen repeatedly, ten times or more. The chain carries TRBV6-1 and TRBJ2-7; D is ambiguous. Between the trimmed V and J ends, which lost 6 bases and 4 bases, there was a span of 19 bases. This CDR3 has 15 residues. Germline loops: CDR1 MNHNS, CDR2 SASEGT. CDR3 in amino acids: CASRDGAPESYEQYF. The CDR3 nucleotides read TGTGCCAGCAGGGACGGAGCCCCGGAAAGTTACGAGCAGTACTTC.

The table lists this clonotype with many counts. The chain joins TRBV3-1 to TRBJ2-3; 8 bases align to TRBD2. Germline lookup yields CDR1 LGHDT and CDR2 YNNKEL (reference sequence). The CDR3 totals 16 residues. The J segment lost 6 bases and the V segment lost 1 base, leaving 9 bases of the junction unmatched. The CDR3 is CASSQAGGTIVDTQYF. CDR3 in DNA: TGTGCCAGCAGCCAAGCGGGAGGGACGATTGTCGATACGCAGTATTTT.